This TCR beta chain was found in a study of identical twins. TCRdb independently ran MiXCR on the 5' RACE reads; one entry per CDR3 protein. The sample includes 700,000 or so distinct CDR3 sequences, roughly 20% seen only once; the top ten take over 4%. V was shortened by 2 bases and J by 10 bases, with 13 bases between the two germline ends. From germline, CDR1 is SGHRS and CDR2 YFSETQ. The length of the CDR3 is 14 residues. This clonotype has more than one count but fewer than ten. These data were also reused for a study on T cells expressing NK-cell markers. This second study notes: Seven donors tested HCMV-seropositive and one tested seronegative among the eight sequenced.

The TCR was taken from a woman under 30 in good health. Sequenced sample: PBMCs. The V call is TRBV5-1, the J call TRBJ1-6, with D possibly being TRBD1 (6 bases). The CDR3 here is CASSFSRGGSPLHF. CDR3 sequence (DNA): TGCGCCAGCAGCTTCAGCAGGGGAGGGTCACCCCTCCACTTT.